This is a list of T cell receptor beta chains from one sample in a study of regulatory T cells in long-lasting Graves disease. TCRdb reanalysed the multiplex PCR reads using MiXCR and keeps one entry per CDR3 protein. Among approximately 400,000 distinct CDR3 sequences, 14% to 15% were seen once, and the ten largest hold around 15%. These data were also reused for a study on T cells in Graves' hyperthyroidism and ophthalmopathy.

The specimen comprised peripheral blood mononuclear cells (PBMCs), sampled at new diagnosis, from a patient treated with antithyroid drugs. These receptors originate from a woman in her twenties or thirties with Graves disease. Both conserved end residues are part of each CDR3. D genes are given only for firm matches. Clone size is stated in some rows and not others, as once, few, many or a class when expanded.

j_gene,abundance,d_gene,v_gene,CDR3aa,CDR3nt
TRBJ2-1,NA,NA,TRBV7-8,CASSLDFGGGYNEQFF,TGTGCCAGCAGCTTAGACTTTGGAGGGGGTTACAATGAGCAGTTCTTC
TRBJ1-2,many,NA,TRBV11-2,CASSHREGYGYTF,TGTGCCAGCAGCCACAGGGAAGGCTATGGCTACACCTTC
TRBJ1-5,many,NA,TRBV6-2/TRBV6-3,CASIKGWSNQPQHF,TGTGCCAGCATCAAGGGCTGGAGCAATCAGCCCCAGCATTTT
TRBJ1-6,NA,TRBD1,TRBV6-1,CASSVEGASSPLHF,TGTGCCAGCAGTGTGGAGGGGGCAAGTTCACCCCTCCACTTT
TRBJ2-3,few,NA,TRBV4-1,CASSHHGRSTDTQYF,TGCGCCAGCAGCCACCACGGCAGGTCAACAGATACGCAGTATTTT
TRBJ2-1,NA,NA,TRBV20-1,CSARGLADFSYNEQFF,TGCAGTGCTAGAGGCTTAGCAGACTTCTCCTACAATGAGCAGTTCTTC
TRBJ2-2,few,TRBD2,TRBV9,CASSVRGGLAYTGELFF,TGTGCCAGCAGCGTTCGGGGGGGACTAGCGTACACCGGGGAGCTGTTTTTT
TRBJ1-6,many,NA,TRBV30,CAWSAQESPLHF,TGTGCCTGGAGCGCTCAGGAGTCACCCCTCCACTTT
TRBJ1-6,many,TRBD1,TRBV5-1,CASSPGQGLNSPLHF,TGCGCCAGCAGCCCGGGACAGGGTCTAAATTCACCCCTCCACTTT
TRBJ2-1,NA,NA,TRBV5-1,CASSFVAEGSEQFF,TGCGCCAGCAGCTTCGTAGCGGAAGGGAGTGAGCAGTTCTTC
TRBJ1-2,NA,NA,TRBV7-9,CASSLGRDQGYTF,TGTGCCAGCAGCTTAGGCAGGGATCAAGGCTACACCTTC
TRBJ2-1,NA,TRBD2,TRBV24-1,CATSDPGLAGLNEQFF,TGTGCCACCAGTGATCCCGGACTAGCGGGATTGAATGAGCAGTTCTTC
TRBJ2-1,many,NA,TRBV14,CASSPRGDSYNEQFF,TGTGCCAGCAGCCCCCGAGGGGACTCCTACAATGAGCAGTTCTTC